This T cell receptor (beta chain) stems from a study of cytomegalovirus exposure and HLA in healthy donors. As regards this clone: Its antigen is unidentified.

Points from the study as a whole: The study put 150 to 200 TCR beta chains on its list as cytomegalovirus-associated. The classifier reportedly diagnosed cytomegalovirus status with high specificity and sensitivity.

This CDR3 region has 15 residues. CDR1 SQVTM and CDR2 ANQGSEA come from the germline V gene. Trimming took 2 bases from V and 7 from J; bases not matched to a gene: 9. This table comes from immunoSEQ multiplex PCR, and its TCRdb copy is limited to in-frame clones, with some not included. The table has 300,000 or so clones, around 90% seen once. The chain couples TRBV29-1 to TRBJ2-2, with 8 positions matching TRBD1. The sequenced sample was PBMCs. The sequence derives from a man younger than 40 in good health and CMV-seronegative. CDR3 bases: TGCAGCGTTGAACCGGGACAGGTCGAATACGGGGAGCTGTTTTTT. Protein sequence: CSVEPGQVEYGELFF.